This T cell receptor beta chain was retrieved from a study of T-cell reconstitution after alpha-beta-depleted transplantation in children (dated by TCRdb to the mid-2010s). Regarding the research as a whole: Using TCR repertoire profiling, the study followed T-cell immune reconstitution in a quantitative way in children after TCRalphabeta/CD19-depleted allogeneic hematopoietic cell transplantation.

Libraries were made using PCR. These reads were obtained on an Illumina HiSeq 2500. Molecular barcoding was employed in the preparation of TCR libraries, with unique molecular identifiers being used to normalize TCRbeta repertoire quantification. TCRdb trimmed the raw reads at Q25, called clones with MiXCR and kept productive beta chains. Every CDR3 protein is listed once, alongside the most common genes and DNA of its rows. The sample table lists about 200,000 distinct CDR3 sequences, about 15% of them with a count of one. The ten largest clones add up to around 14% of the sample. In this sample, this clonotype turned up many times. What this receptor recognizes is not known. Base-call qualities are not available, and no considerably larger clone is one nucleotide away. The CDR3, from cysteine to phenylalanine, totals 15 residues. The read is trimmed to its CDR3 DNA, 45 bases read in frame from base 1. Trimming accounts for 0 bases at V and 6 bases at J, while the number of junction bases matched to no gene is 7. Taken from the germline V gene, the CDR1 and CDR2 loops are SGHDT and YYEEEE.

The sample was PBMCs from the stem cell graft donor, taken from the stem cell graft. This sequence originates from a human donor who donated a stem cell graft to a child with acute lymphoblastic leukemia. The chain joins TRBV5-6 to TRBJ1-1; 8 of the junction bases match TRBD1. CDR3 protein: CASSLEDRDYAEAFF. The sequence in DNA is TGTGCCAGCAGCTTGGAGGACAGGGATTATGCTGAAGCTTTCTTT.